This entry features one T cell receptor beta chain sequence. The antigen is undetermined. This CDR3 region has 17 residues. CDR1 and CDR2 from the germline V gene are ENHRY and SYGVKD. Trimming at V came to 4 bases and at J to 0 bases, leaving 5 bases not matched to a gene. One entry per CDR3 protein results from TCRdb running MiXCR on the PCR reads. The profile shows about 640,000 distinct CDR3 sequences, about 20% of them singletons. The data belong to a study of molecular identifiers for immune sequencing clone quantification. Study-wide background: RNA, taken in replicates from approximately 20,000 or 100,000 naive CD8 cells, was split five ways, with four sequenced.

Whole-study findings and limits: Highly expanded clones may be undercounted when identical TCR molecules share barcodes.

Source material: naive CD8+ T cells from blood, with Jurkat cell RNA spiked in. Subset here: FACS-sorted CD8+CD4-CCR7+CD45RA+ naive T cells. The clonotype originates from a human donor in good health. Some libraries in this study had Jurkat cell RNA spiked in. The chain has TRBV10-3 and TRBJ2-3; 12 bases line up with TRBD2. CDR3: CAISGLAGGASTDTQYF. CDR3 in DNA: TGTGCCATCAGTGGCCTAGCGGGAGGGGCTAGCACAGATACGCAGTATTTT.